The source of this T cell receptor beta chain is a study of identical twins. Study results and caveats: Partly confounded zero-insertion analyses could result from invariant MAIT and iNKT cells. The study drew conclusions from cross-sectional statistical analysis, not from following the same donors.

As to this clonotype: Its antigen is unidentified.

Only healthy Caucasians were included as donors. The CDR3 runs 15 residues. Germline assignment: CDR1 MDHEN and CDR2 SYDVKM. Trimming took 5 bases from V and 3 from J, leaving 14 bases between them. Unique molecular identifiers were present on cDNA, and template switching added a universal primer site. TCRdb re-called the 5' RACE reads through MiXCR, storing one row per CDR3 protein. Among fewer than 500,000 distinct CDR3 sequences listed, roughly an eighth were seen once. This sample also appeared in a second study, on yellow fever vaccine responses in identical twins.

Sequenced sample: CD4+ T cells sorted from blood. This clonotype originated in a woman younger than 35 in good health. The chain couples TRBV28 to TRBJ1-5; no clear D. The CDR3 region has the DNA TGTGCCAGCAGTCCCAAAGCCCGTTTCAATCAGCCCCAGCATTTT. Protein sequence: CASSPKARFNQPQHF.